Sequencing of this TCR beta chain was carried out in a study of identical twins. TCRdb used MiXCR to reprocess the 5' RACE reads, holding one entry per CDR3 protein. The sample lists fewer than 250,000 distinct CDR3 sequences, less than 10% occurring once. V lost 0 bases, J lost 3 bases, and 9 bases lay in between. The CDR3 runs 14 residues. Looked up from germline, CDR1 is DFQATT and CDR2 is SNEGSKA (reference sequence). Study observations and caveats: In drawing conclusions, the study used cross-sectional statistical analysis and did not follow the same donors.

Only a few counts were recorded for this clonotype. Its antigen is currently unknown. Sample: memory (CD45RO+) T cells sorted from blood. The chain combines TRBV20-1 with TRBJ2-1; D is possibly TRBD1 (6 bases). The source of this sequence is a woman younger than 35 in good health. The CDR3 bases are TGCAGTGCTAGAGACCCGACAGGCTACAATGAGCAGTTCTTC. Its protein is CSARDPTGYNEQFF.